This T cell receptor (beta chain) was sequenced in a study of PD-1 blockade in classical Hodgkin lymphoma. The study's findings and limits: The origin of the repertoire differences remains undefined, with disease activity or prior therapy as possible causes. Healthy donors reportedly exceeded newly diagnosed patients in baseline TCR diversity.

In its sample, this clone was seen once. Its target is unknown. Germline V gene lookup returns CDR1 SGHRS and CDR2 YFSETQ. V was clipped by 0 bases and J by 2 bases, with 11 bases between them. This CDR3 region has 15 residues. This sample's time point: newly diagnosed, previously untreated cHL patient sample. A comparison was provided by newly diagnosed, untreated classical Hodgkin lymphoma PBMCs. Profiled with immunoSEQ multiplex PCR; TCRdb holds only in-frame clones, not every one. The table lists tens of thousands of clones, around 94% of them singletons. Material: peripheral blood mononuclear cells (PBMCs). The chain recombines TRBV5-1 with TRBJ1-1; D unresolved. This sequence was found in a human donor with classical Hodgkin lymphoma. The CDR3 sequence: CASSLGVVDNTEAFF. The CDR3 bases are TGCGCCAGCAGCTTGGGAGTAGTCGATAACACTGAAGCTTTCTTT.